Listed here are 21 T cell receptor beta chains from one sample, sequenced in a study of cytomegalovirus exposure and HLA in healthy donors. PCR amplification relied on 60 Vbeta primers (plus 13 Jbeta primers). TCRdb's copy holds only in-frame clones and misses some; the assay was immunoSEQ multiplex PCR. Among roughly 80,000 clones listed, about three quarters were seen once. Sequenced material: PBMCs. The receptor set was obtained from a male donor in good health and CMV-seronegative.

This clone has only a few counts. The chain links TRBV4-1 to TRBJ1-2; D is ambiguous. CDR1 and CDR2 from the germline V gene are MGHRA and YSYEKL. V lost 7 bases to trimming and J lost 3 bases, with 15 bases between them. This CDR3 has 14 residues. The CDR3 DNA is TGCGCCAGCAACCATCTCGGGATGGACTATGGCTACACCTTC. This translates into CASNHLGMDYGYTF.

The CDR3 protein is CASSIIRAAGELFF. The CDR3 nucleotides are TGTGCCAGTAGTATAATCAGGGCTGCCGGGGAGCTGTTTTTT. The chain joins TRBV19 to TRBJ2-2, with D possibly TRBD1 on 5 matching bases. Trimming removed 2 bases from V and 6 bases from J, with 10 bases in between. The CDR3 has 14 residues. Germline values: CDR1 LNHDA, CDR2 SQIVND (reference sequence).

The chain's CDR3 is CASSIRPQGRGTEAFF. The CDR3, as DNA: TGTGCCAGTAGTATTCGTCCTCAGGGGAGAGGCACTGAAGCTTTCTTT. This rearrangement joins TRBV19 to TRBJ1-1, with TRBD1 as a possible D gene (6 bases). The CDR3 runs to 16 residues. V lost 3 bases and J lost 4, with 18 bases in between. CDR1 and CDR2 (germline): LNHDA, SQIVND (reference sequence).

The chain combines TRBV7-9 with TRBJ1-4; D might be TRBD1 (5 bases). The CDR3 length is 14 residues. Germline lookup yields CDR1 SEHNR and CDR2 FQNEAQ (reference sequence). The V and J ends lost 5 bases and 10 bases respectively, with 17 bases between them. In DNA, the CDR3 is TGTGCCAGCAGCCCGGGCCGGACAATTGGAAAACTGTTTTTT. It specifies CASSPGRTIGKLFF. The full variable domain, with the rest looked up from reference TRBV7-9 and TRBJ1-4, is DTGVSQNPRHKITKRGQNVTFRCDPISEHNRLYWYRQTLGQGPEFLTYFQNEAQLEKSRLLSDRFSAERPKGSFSTLEIQRTEQGDSAMYLCASSPGRTIGKLFFGSGTQLSVL.

The chain recombines TRBV6-1 with TRBJ2-3; TRBD2 agrees at 7 bases. CDR3 size: 14 residues. The V segment lost 6 bases and the J segment 1 base; nucleotides outside the gene matches: 4. Germline V gene data show CDR1 as MNHNS and CDR2 as SASEGT. The chain's CDR3 is CASRPSGRTDTQYF. DNA of the CDR3: TGTGCCAGCAGACCTAGCGGCCGCACAGATACGCAGTATTTT.

The chain has TRBV30 and TRBJ2-3, with a possible D match to TRBD2 (5 bases). The CDR3 contains 13 residues. V lost 3 bases, J lost 10 bases, and 17 bases lay in between. Germline lookup yields CDR1 GTSNPN and CDR2 SVGIG (reference sequence). CDR3 loop: CAWRAGGRLPQYF. CDR3 in DNA: TGTGCCTGGAGAGCCGGAGGTCGCCTTCCGCAGTATTTT.

The chain has TRBV30 and TRBJ2-7; possible D gene TRBD1, 6 bases. Germline lookup yields CDR1 GTSNPN and CDR2 SVGIG (reference sequence). The CDR3 runs 14 residues. V lost 3 bases and J 3 bases, leaving 15 bases between the germline ends. The CDR3 sequence: CAWSPMDSLYEQYF. DNA of the CDR3: TGTGCCTGGAGCCCGATGGACAGTCTCTACGAGCAGTACTTC.

In this sample, this clone is medium-sized. The chain has TRBV19 and TRBJ1-1; 10 bases line up with TRBD1. The CDR3 totals 15 residues. Germline CDR1 and CDR2: LNHDA and SQIVND (reference sequence). With 2 bases clipped from V and 5 bases from J, the junction kept 5 bases outside the gene matches. CDR3 coding DNA: TGTGCCAGTAGTATAATCGGACAGGGGGGGACTGAAGCTTTCTTT. Its protein is CASSIIGQGGTEAFF.

The rearrangement joins TRBV2 to TRBJ2-1, with 10 bases lining up with TRBD1. The germline V gene encodes CDR1 SNHLY and CDR2 FYNNEI. The J segment lost 9 bases and the V segment lost 6 bases, leaving 11 bases of the junction unmatched. This CDR3 contains 15 residues. The CDR3 loop is CASSLRGTGDPEQFF. The CDR3 region has the DNA TGTGCCAGCAGCCTGAGGGGGACAGGGGACCCTGAGCAGTTCTTC. Combining the CDR3 with reference TRBV2 and TRBJ2-1 gives the whole variable domain EPEVTQTPSHQVTQMGQEVILRCVPISNHLYFYWYRQILGQKVEFLVSFYNNEISEKSEIFDDQFSVERPDGSNFTLKIRSTKLEDSAMYFCASSLRGTGDPEQFFGPGTRLTVL.

V gene TRBV9 combines with J gene TRBJ2-3, with a tentative D call TRBD1 (5 bases). The V end lost 4 bases, the J end lost 2 bases, and 14 bases lay between the germline ends. The CDR3 runs to 15 residues. Germline lookup yields CDR1 SGDLS and CDR2 YYNGEE. In DNA, the CDR3 is TGTGCCAGCAGCCCGACAGTCCTCTCCACAGATACGCAGTATTTT. Translated: CASSPTVLSTDTQYF.

This rearrangement joins TRBV7-2 to TRBJ2-3; 7 positions match TRBD2. Germline-derived CDR1 and CDR2 are SGHTA and FQGNSA. The CDR3 runs 15 residues. V lost 2 bases and J lost 5; bases outside the gene matches: 7. CDR3 protein: CASSLSPAGLDTQYF. The CDR3, as DNA: TGTGCCAGCAGCTTATCCCCAGCGGGGCTAGATACGCAGTATTTT.

The chain employs TRBV30 and TRBJ2-3; 9 bases fit TRBD1. The CDR3 consists of 16 residues. Germline V lookup: CDR1 GTSNPN, CDR2 SVGIG (reference sequence). Unmatched junction bases numbered 4, after V lost 0 bases and J lost 0 bases. The CDR3, as DNA: TGTGCCTGGAGTGTACCGACAGGGGGGAGCACAGATACGCAGTATTTT. Translated, it gives CAWSVPTGGSTDTQYF.

The chain is built from TRBV9 and TRBJ2-5; 12 positions agree with TRBD1. Losses at the gene ends were 0 bases for V and 5 bases for J; bases not matched to a gene: 8. The CDR3 sequence is 17 residues long. The germline gives CDR1 SGDLS, CDR2 YYNGEE. CDR3 loop: CASSVGARDRGLETQYF. The CDR3 DNA reads TGTGCCAGCAGCGTAGGGGCTCGGGACAGGGGGCTTGAGACCCAGTACTTC.

The chain is built from TRBV10-2 and TRBJ1-1, with unresolved D. V lost 6 bases and J lost 1, with 15 bases in between. The CDR3 has 15 residues. Germline loops: CDR1 WSHSY, CDR2 SAAADI. The CDR3 DNA sequence: TGCGCCAGCAGGCGAGGATTCGCCCCGAACACTGAAGCTTTCTTT. The encoded protein is CASRRGFAPNTEAFF.

This chain uses TRBV5-1 with TRBJ1-6; possible D gene TRBD1, 5 bases. The germline gives CDR1 SGHRS, CDR2 YFSETQ. V dropped 1 base and J dropped 8 bases, with 7 bases sitting between them. This CDR3 has 13 amino acids. CDR3 sequence: CASSLSTDSPLHF. The CDR3 nucleotides are TGCGCCAGCAGCTTGTCGACAGATTCACCCCTCCACTTT. Drawing the rest from reference TRBV5-1 and TRBJ1-6, the complete variable domain is KAGVTQTPRYLIKTRGQQVTLSCSPISGHRSVSWYQQTPGQGLQFLFEYFSETQRNKGNFPGRFSGRQFSNSRSEMNVSTLELGDSALYLCASSLSTDSPLHFGNGTRLTVT.

V gene TRBV7-9 combines with J gene TRBJ2-5; 10 bases align to TRBD2. The DNA end is a closer match to TRBJ2-7, so the J assignment may be wrong. Germline V gene lookup returns CDR1 SEHNR and CDR2 FQNEAQ (reference sequence). The CDR3 extends over 15 amino acids. CDR3 in DNA: TGTGCCAGCAGTAGAGCGGGGGGGCCCTCCTACGAGCAGTACTTC. It yields the protein CASSRAGGPSYEQYF.

This clone appeared a single time. The chain is built from TRBV27 and TRBJ2-2, with D perhaps matching TRBD1 (6 bases). This CDR3 is built from 14 residues. V lost 2 bases and J 11 bases, leaving 15 bases between the germline ends. Germline CDR1 and CDR2: MNHEY and SMNVEV (reference sequence). CDR3 in DNA: TGTGCCAGCAGTTTAAAGTACAGGGAATCTGAGCTGTTTTTT. Its translation is CASSLKYRESELFF.

The chain links TRBV19 to TRBJ2-1; the match to TRBD1 covers 9 bases. CDR1 and CDR2 from the germline V gene are LNHDA and SQIVND (reference sequence). Trimming at V came to 5 bases and at J to 15 bases, leaving 11 bases not matched to a gene. CDR3 length: 13 residues. The CDR3 coding sequence is TGTGCCAGTAGTTTGACCGGGACAGGGAATCCGTTCTTC. Protein sequence: CASSLTGTGNPFF.

V usage is TRBV11-3 and J usage is TRBJ2-2, with TRBD1 identical over 8 bases. J gave up 1 base and V 5 bases, and 3 bases lay outside the gene matches. In germline, CDR1 is SGHNT, CDR2 YENEEA. This CDR3 comprises 15 residues. The CDR3 loop reads CASSIGQGNTGELFF. The CDR3 coding sequence is TGTGCCAGCAGCATTGGACAGGGGAACACCGGGGAGCTGTTTTTT.

V is TRBV5-1 and J is TRBJ1-3; maybe TRBD1 (5 bases). Germline CDR1 SGHRS, CDR2 YFSETQ. V lost 0 bases, J lost 3 bases, and 16 bases lay in between. The CDR3 sequence is 17 residues long. This CDR3 is CASSLEVGAWSGNTIYF. DNA for the CDR3: TGCGCCAGCAGCTTGGAGGTTGGGGCCTGGAGTGGAAACACCATATATTTT.

The gene calls are TRBV5-1 and TRBJ2-3, with D possibly being TRBD2 (6 bases). The CDR3 has 16 residues. Trimming stripped 6 bases from V and 3 bases from J, with 20 bases between. Germline CDR1 reads SGHRS; CDR2 reads YFSETQ. CDR3 residues: CASTNGGTRFTDTQYF. The CDR3 coding sequence is TGCGCCAGCACCAATGGGGGGACGCGGTTTACAGATACGCAGTATTTT.